A selection of T cell receptor beta chains follows, all from one sample in a study of blood T cell repertoires in COVID-19. Some clones are missing from TCRdb's copy, which holds only in-frame ones; the method was immunoSEQ multiplex PCR. The sample includes about 280,000 clones, around 86% of them seen just once. The sample taken for sequencing was peripheral blood. The receptor source for this set is a woman aged 40 to 50 who had recovered from COVID-19. Both conserved end residues are part of each CDR3. D genes are given only for firm matches. Expanded clones are given a class, and other clones once, few, many or no size at all.

V gene: TRBV28
D gene: TRBD1
J gene: TRBJ1-2
clone size: -
CDR3 protein: CASSLSDRGYGYTF
CDR3 DNA: TGTGCCAGCAGTTTATCCGACAGGGGGTATGGCTACACCTTC

V gene: TRBV10-2
D gene: -
J gene: TRBJ1-4
clone size: few
CDR3 protein: CASSAGAETNEKLFF
CDR3 DNA: TGCGCCAGCAGTGCAGGGGCGGAAACTAATGAAAAACTGTTTTTT

V gene: TRBV11-2
D gene: TRBD2
J gene: TRBJ2-3
clone size: -
CDR3 protein: CASSLDPAGGVADTQYF
CDR3 DNA: TGTGCCAGCAGCTTAGATCCGGCGGGAGGTGTGGCAGATACGCAGTATTTT

V gene: TRBV5-6
D gene: -
J gene: TRBJ2-7
clone size: -
CDR3 protein: CASRGSSYEQYF
CDR3 DNA: TGTGCCAGCCGGGGGAGCTCCTACGAGCAGTACTTC

V gene: TRBV29-1
D gene: -
J gene: TRBJ2-1
clone size: -
CDR3 protein: CSVDLAYNEQFF
CDR3 DNA: TGCAGCGTTGATCTAGCATACAATGAGCAGTTCTTC

V gene: TRBV3-1/TRBV3-2
D gene: TRBD2
J gene: TRBJ2-4
clone size: -
CDR3 protein: CASSHFRTSGIAKNIQYF
CDR3 DNA: TGTGCCAGCAGCCATTTCCGGACTAGCGGTATAGCCAAAAACATTCAGTACTTC

V gene: TRBV30
D gene: -
J gene: TRBJ2-5
clone size: -
CDR3 protein: CAWSVADWETQYF
CDR3 DNA: TGTGCCTGGAGTGTGGCGGATTGGGAGACCCAGTACTTC

V gene: TRBV5-4
D gene: TRBD2
J gene: TRBJ2-7
clone size: -
CDR3 protein: CASSQTSGSINEQYF
CDR3 DNA: TGTGCCAGCAGCCAGACTAGCGGGAGCATCAACGAGCAGTACTTC

V gene: TRBV13
D gene: -
J gene: TRBJ2-5
clone size: -
CDR3 protein: CASSLGRQETQYF
CDR3 DNA: TGTGCCAGCAGCCTAGGACGGCAAGAGACCCAGTACTTC

V gene: TRBV10-1
D gene: -
J gene: TRBJ2-1
clone size: few
CDR3 protein: CASSDGSLANTYNEQFF
CDR3 DNA: TGCGCCAGCAGTGACGGGTCGCTAGCGAACACCTACAATGAGCAGTTCTTC

V gene: TRBV5-4
D gene: -
J gene: TRBJ2-3
clone size: -
CDR3 protein: CASSRIGTSDTQYF
CDR3 DNA: TGTGCCAGCAGCCGCATAGGGACTTCGGATACGCAGTATTTT

V gene: TRBV27
D gene: TRBD2
J gene: TRBJ2-1
clone size: -
CDR3 protein: CASSRTSVNEQFF
CDR3 DNA: TGTGCCAGCAGTAGAACTAGCGTCAATGAGCAGTTCTTC

V gene: TRBV3-1/TRBV3-2
D gene: TRBD1
J gene: TRBJ2-7
clone size: -
CDR3 protein: CASSQGDRASEQYF
CDR3 DNA: TGTGCCAGCAGCCAAGGGGACAGGGCGTCCGAGCAGTACTTC

V gene: TRBV27
D gene: -
J gene: TRBJ2-5
clone size: -
CDR3 protein: CASSLLAGGETQYF
CDR3 DNA: TGTGCCAGCAGTTTATTGGCAGGGGGGGAGACCCAGTACTTC

V gene: TRBV9
D gene: -
J gene: TRBJ2-2
clone size: few
CDR3 protein: CASSTLPPGSSNTGELFF
CDR3 DNA: TGTGCCAGCAGCACCCTCCCTCCCGGGTCCTCCAACACCGGGGAGCTGTTTTTT

V gene: TRBV2
D gene: -
J gene: TRBJ2-3
clone size: -
CDR3 protein: CASSGSTDTQYF
CDR3 DNA: TGTGCCAGCAGCGGGAGTACAGATACGCAGTATTTT

V gene: TRBV7-8
D gene: -
J gene: TRBJ2-1
clone size: -
CDR3 protein: CASSPNPRASSYNEQFF
CDR3 DNA: TGTGCCAGCAGCCCGAACCCTCGCGCAAGCTCCTACAATGAGCAGTTCTTC

V gene: TRBV28
D gene: TRBD1
J gene: TRBJ1-6
clone size: -
CDR3 protein: CASSPGQDNSPLHF
CDR3 DNA: TGTGCCAGCAGCCCAGGACAGGATAATTCACCCCTCCACTTT

V gene: TRBV28
D gene: TRBD1
J gene: TRBJ1-4
clone size: -
CDR3 protein: CASSSRGQQKLFF
CDR3 DNA: TGTGCCAGCAGTTCCCGGGGACAGCAGAAACTGTTTTTT

V gene: TRBV19
D gene: -
J gene: TRBJ2-5
clone size: -
CDR3 protein: CASSDLGGETQYF
CDR3 DNA: TGTGCCAGTAGTGACCTCGGGGGAGAGACCCAGTACTTC

V gene: TRBV28
D gene: -
J gene: TRBJ1-1
clone size: -
CDR3 protein: CASSLGPPRDTEAFF
CDR3 DNA: TGTGCCAGCAGCCTAGGGCCGCCGCGGGACACTGAAGCTTTCTTT

V gene: TRBV30
D gene: -
J gene: TRBJ2-7
clone size: -
CDR3 protein: CAWKRAGGSYEQYF
CDR3 DNA: TGTGCCTGGAAGAGGGCAGGGGGGTCCTACGAGCAGTACTTC

V gene: TRBV19
D gene: -
J gene: TRBJ2-7
clone size: -
CDR3 protein: CASKGESSYEQYF
CDR3 DNA: TGTGCCAGTAAGGGGGAGAGCTCCTACGAGCAGTACTTC

V gene: TRBV29-1
D gene: -
J gene: TRBJ1-2
clone size: -
CDR3 protein: CSVDSIDGYTF
CDR3 DNA: TGCAGCGTGGACAGTATCGATGGCTACACCTTC

V gene: TRBV30
D gene: -
J gene: TRBJ2-5
clone size: -
CDR3 protein: CAASRQGSGDQETQYF
CDR3 DNA: TGTGCCGCAAGCCGACAGGGTTCGGGAGATCAAGAGACCCAGTACTTC

V gene: TRBV4-1
D gene: -
J gene: TRBJ2-7
clone size: once
CDR3 protein: CASSQRFDHWGAEQYF
CDR3 DNA: TGCGCCAGCAGCCAACGGTTTGACCACTGGGGCGCCGAGCAGTACTTC

V gene: TRBV29-1
D gene: TRBD2
J gene: TRBJ2-3
clone size: -
CDR3 protein: CSVDGGAGDTQYF
CDR3 DNA: TGCAGCGTTGACGGGGGGGCAGGGGATACGCAGTATTTT

V gene: TRBV2
D gene: -
J gene: TRBJ2-3
clone size: few
CDR3 protein: CASSPPFTDTQYF
CDR3 DNA: TGTGCCAGCAGCCCTCCGTTCACAGATACGCAGTATTTT

V gene: TRBV30
D gene: -
J gene: TRBJ1-1
clone size: once
CDR3 protein: CAWAQGSVNTEAFF
CDR3 DNA: TGTGCCTGGGCCCAGGGATCGGTGAACACTGAAGCTTTCTTT

V gene: TRBV11-2
D gene: -
J gene: TRBJ2-7
clone size: -
CDR3 protein: CASSSGLTYEQYF
CDR3 DNA: TGTGCCAGCAGCTCGGGACTTACCTACGAGCAGTACTTC

V gene: TRBV11-2
D gene: TRBD1
J gene: TRBJ1-1
clone size: -
CDR3 protein: CASSQGTAEAFF
CDR3 DNA: TGTGCCAGCAGCCAAGGGACAGCCGAAGCTTTCTTT

V gene: TRBV5-6
D gene: -
J gene: TRBJ2-7
clone size: once
CDR3 protein: CASSWAGSTYEQYF
CDR3 DNA: TGTGCCAGCAGCTGGGCGGGATCAACCTACGAGCAGTACTTC

V gene: TRBV2
D gene: -
J gene: TRBJ2-3
clone size: -
CDR3 protein: CASAAGPSADTQYF
CDR3 DNA: TGTGCCAGCGCTGCCGGTCCTAGCGCAGATACGCAGTATTTT

V gene: TRBV7-3
D gene: TRBD2
J gene: TRBJ2-3
clone size: -
CDR3 protein: CASSSTSDRADTQYF
CDR3 DNA: TGTGCCAGCAGCTCGACTAGCGATAGGGCAGATACGCAGTATTTT

V gene: TRBV7-2
D gene: TRBD2
J gene: TRBJ2-1
clone size: -
CDR3 protein: CASLRLAGGSEQFF
CDR3 DNA: TGTGCCAGCCTTAGACTAGCGGGAGGTAGTGAGCAGTTCTTC

V gene: TRBV24-1
D gene: TRBD1
J gene: TRBJ2-2
clone size: -
CDR3 protein: CATSDFYDRGTTGELFF
CDR3 DNA: TGTGCCACCAGTGATTTCTATGACAGGGGCACTACCGGGGAGCTGTTTTTT

V gene: TRBV28
D gene: TRBD2
J gene: TRBJ2-1
clone size: -
CDR3 protein: CASSFPGGGDEQFF
CDR3 DNA: TGTGCCAGCAGTTTCCCGGGAGGGGGGGATGAGCAGTTCTTC

V gene: TRBV18
D gene: TRBD1
J gene: TRBJ2-3
clone size: -
CDR3 protein: CASSPPGTGGGSTDTQYF
CDR3 DNA: TGTGCCAGCTCACCACCCGGGACAGGGGGCGGGAGCACAGATACGCAGTATTTT

V gene: TRBV3-1/TRBV3-2
D gene: TRBD1
J gene: TRBJ2-7
clone size: -
CDR3 protein: CASSQPGQGAYEQYF
CDR3 DNA: TGTGCCAGCAGCCAACCGGGACAGGGGGCCTACGAGCAGTACTTC

V gene: TRBV29-1
D gene: -
J gene: TRBJ2-5
clone size: once
CDR3 protein: CSVPGTRETQYF
CDR3 DNA: TGCAGCGTTCCGGGGACAAGAGAGACCCAGTACTTC

V gene: TRBV6-5
D gene: -
J gene: TRBJ2-7
clone size: -
CDR3 protein: CASINEGGAYEQYF
CDR3 DNA: TGTGCCAGCATAAACGAGGGGGGGGCCTACGAGCAGTACTTC

V gene: TRBV4-1
D gene: TRBD2
J gene: TRBJ2-3
clone size: -
CDR3 protein: CASSQDKAGGSTDTQYF
CDR3 DNA: TGCGCCAGCAGCCAAGACAAAGCGGGGGGAAGCACAGATACGCAGTATTTT

V gene: TRBV5-6
D gene: TRBD1
J gene: TRBJ2-7
clone size: -
CDR3 protein: CASSLRGQPYEQYF
CDR3 DNA: TGTGCCAGCAGCTTGCGGGGACAGCCCTACGAGCAGTACTTC

V gene: TRBV7-9
D gene: TRBD2
J gene: TRBJ2-1
clone size: -
CDR3 protein: CASSRTSNEQFF
CDR3 DNA: TGTGCCAGCAGCCGGACTAGCAATGAGCAGTTCTTC

V gene: TRBV18
D gene: TRBD1
J gene: TRBJ1-1
clone size: -
CDR3 protein: CASSPQGDRGGEAFF
CDR3 DNA: TGTGCCAGCTCGCCCCAAGGAGACAGGGGGGGTGAAGCTTTCTTT

V gene: TRBV10-3
D gene: TRBD2
J gene: TRBJ2-1
clone size: -
CDR3 protein: CAISPGLAFNEQFF
CDR3 DNA: TGTGCCATCAGCCCGGGACTAGCGTTCAATGAGCAGTTCTTC

V gene: TRBV12-3/TRBV12-4
D gene: -
J gene: TRBJ2-3
clone size: -
CDR3 protein: CASGGITDTQYF
CDR3 DNA: TGTGCCAGCGGCGGGATCACAGATACGCAGTATTTT

V gene: TRBV19
D gene: -
J gene: TRBJ1-3
clone size: -
CDR3 protein: CASSLPGSGNTIYF
CDR3 DNA: TGTGCCAGTTCCCTCCCCGGGTCTGGAAACACCATATATTTT

V gene: TRBV6-1
D gene: -
J gene: TRBJ1-3
clone size: -
CDR3 protein: CASSGPPDYSGNTIYF
CDR3 DNA: TGTGCCAGCAGTGGCCCCCCAGACTACTCTGGAAACACCATATATTTT

V gene: TRBV30
D gene: -
J gene: TRBJ2-7
clone size: -
CDR3 protein: CAWSQDYLGYEQYF
CDR3 DNA: TGTGCCTGGAGTCAGGACTACCTAGGGTACGAGCAGTACTTC

V gene: TRBV7-8
D gene: TRBD1
J gene: TRBJ1-1
clone size: once
CDR3 protein: CASSYRDRVGNTEAFF
CDR3 DNA: TGTGCCAGCAGCTACCGAGACAGGGTCGGAAACACTGAAGCTTTCTTT

V gene: TRBV7-2
D gene: -
J gene: TRBJ1-2
clone size: -
CDR3 protein: CASSSRTTAATGYTF
CDR3 DNA: TGTGCCAGCAGCTCCCGTACGACAGCCGCGACTGGCTACACCTTC

V gene: TRBV3-1/TRBV3-2
D gene: -
J gene: TRBJ2-1
clone size: -
CDR3 protein: CASSQRGGSNEQFF
CDR3 DNA: TGTGCCAGCAGCCAGCGTGGAGGGAGCAATGAGCAGTTCTTC

V gene: TRBV12-3/TRBV12-4
D gene: TRBD1
J gene: TRBJ2-7
clone size: -
CDR3 protein: CASSLRGRYEQYF
CDR3 DNA: TGTGCCAGCAGTTTAAGGGGGCGCTACGAGCAGTACTTC

V gene: TRBV3-1/TRBV3-2
D gene: TRBD1
J gene: TRBJ1-6
clone size: once
CDR3 protein: CASSRRTGGNSPLHF
CDR3 DNA: TGTGCCAGCAGCCGCCGGACAGGGGGGAATTCACCCCTCCACTTT

V gene: TRBV7-9
D gene: TRBD2
J gene: TRBJ2-3
clone size: -
CDR3 protein: CASSTSVAVGPTDTQYF
CDR3 DNA: TGTGCCAGCAGCACTAGCGTGGCGGTAGGCCCCACAGATACGCAGTATTTT

V gene: TRBV5-5
D gene: TRBD2
J gene: TRBJ2-1
clone size: -
CDR3 protein: CASSLLAELGNEQFF
CDR3 DNA: TGTGCCAGCAGCTTGCTAGCGGAACTGGGGAATGAGCAGTTCTTC

V gene: TRBV5-4
D gene: -
J gene: TRBJ2-5
clone size: once
CDR3 protein: CASSFAGWYQETQYF
CDR3 DNA: TGTGCCAGCAGCTTTGCGGGCTGGTACCAAGAGACCCAGTACTTC

V gene: TRBV7-2
D gene: -
J gene: TRBJ2-5
clone size: once
CDR3 protein: CASSLRRGLQETQYF
CDR3 DNA: TGTGCCAGCAGCTTAAGGCGGGGCCTCCAAGAGACCCAGTACTTC